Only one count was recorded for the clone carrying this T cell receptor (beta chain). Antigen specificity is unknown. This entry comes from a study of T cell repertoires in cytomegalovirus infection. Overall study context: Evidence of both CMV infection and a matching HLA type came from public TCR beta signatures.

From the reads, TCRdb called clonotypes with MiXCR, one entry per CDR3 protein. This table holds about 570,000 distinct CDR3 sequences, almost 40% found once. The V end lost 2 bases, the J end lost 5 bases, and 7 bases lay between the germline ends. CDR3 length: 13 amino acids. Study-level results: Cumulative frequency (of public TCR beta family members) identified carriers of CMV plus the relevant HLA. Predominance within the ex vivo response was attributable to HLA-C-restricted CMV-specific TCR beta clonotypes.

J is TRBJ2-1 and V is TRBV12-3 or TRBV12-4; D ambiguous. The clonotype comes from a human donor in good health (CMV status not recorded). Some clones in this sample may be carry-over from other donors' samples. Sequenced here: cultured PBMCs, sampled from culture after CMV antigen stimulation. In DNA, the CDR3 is TGTGCCAGCAGTTTATTCCGGAACAATGAGCAGTTCTTC. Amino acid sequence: CASSLFRNNEQFF.